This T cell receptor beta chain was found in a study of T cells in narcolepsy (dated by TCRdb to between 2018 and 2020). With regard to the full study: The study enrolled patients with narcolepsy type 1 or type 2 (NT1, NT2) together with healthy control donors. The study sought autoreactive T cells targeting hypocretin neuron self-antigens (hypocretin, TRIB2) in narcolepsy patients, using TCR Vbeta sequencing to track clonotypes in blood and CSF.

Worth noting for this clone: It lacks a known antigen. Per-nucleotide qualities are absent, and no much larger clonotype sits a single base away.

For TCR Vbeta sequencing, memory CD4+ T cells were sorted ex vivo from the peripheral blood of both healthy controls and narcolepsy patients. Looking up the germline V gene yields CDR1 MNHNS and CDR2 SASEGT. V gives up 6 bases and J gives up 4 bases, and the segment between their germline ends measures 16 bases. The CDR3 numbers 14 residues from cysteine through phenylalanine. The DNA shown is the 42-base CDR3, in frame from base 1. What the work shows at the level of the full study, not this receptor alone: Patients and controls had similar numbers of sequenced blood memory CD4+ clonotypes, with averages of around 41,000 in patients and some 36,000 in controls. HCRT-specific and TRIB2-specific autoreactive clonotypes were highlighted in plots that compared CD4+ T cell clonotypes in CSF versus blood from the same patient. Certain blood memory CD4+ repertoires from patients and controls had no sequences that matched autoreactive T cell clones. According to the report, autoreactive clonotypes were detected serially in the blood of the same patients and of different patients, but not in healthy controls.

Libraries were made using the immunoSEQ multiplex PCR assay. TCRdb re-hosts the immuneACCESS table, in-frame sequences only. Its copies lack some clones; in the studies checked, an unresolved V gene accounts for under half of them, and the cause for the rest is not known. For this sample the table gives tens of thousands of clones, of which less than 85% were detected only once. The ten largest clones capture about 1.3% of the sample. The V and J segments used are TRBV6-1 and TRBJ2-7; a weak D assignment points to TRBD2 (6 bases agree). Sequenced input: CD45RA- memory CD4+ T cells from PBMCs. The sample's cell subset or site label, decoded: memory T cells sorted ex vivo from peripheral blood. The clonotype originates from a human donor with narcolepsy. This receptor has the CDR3 CASSPSTGGYEQYF. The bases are TGTGCCAGCAGCCCATCTACAGGAGGGTACGAGCAGTACTTC.